These 20 T cell receptor beta chains share one sample of origin, sequenced in a study of T cell changes during pregnancy in multiple sclerosis. Libraries were prepared by immunoSEQ multiplex PCR; TCRdb keeps only in-frame clonotypes and omits some of them. The sample gives some 43,000 clones, roughly nine tenths of which show up once; approximately 1.6% is in the top ten. Sequenced here: peripheral blood, sampled in the first trimester of pregnancy. The receptors stem from a female donor in good health, enrolled as a control in a pregnancy study.

The rearrangement uses TRBV6-6 and TRBJ1-4; maybe TRBD1 (6 bases). In germline, CDR1 is MNHNY, CDR2 SVGAGI (reference sequence). The CDR3 sequence is 13 residues long. The V end lost 7 bases, the J end lost 6 bases, and 12 bases lay between the germline ends. CDR3 nucleotides: TGTGCCAGCACCGGACAGACCTATGAAAAACTGTTTTTT. This sequence encodes CASTGQTYEKLFF.

In its sample, this clone was seen once. The chain couples TRBV19 to TRBJ1-2; 10 bases align to TRBD1. Germline CDR1 reads LNHDA; CDR2 reads SQIVND (reference sequence). The CDR3 contains 16 residues. Trimming took 4 bases from V and 4 from J; bases not matched to a gene: 9. The CDR3 DNA sequence: TGTGCCAGTAGTAAGGGACAGGGGACCGTCGCCTATGGCTACACCTTC. This codes for CASSKGQGTVAYGYTF.

The chain uses TRBV9 and TRBJ2-3; possibly TRBD2 for D (7 bases). Trimming took off 4 bases at V and 2 bases at J, with 20 bases between the two ends. This CDR3 region has 17 residues. Germline V lookup: CDR1 SGDLS, CDR2 YYNGEE. The CDR3 DNA reads TGTGCCAGCAGCCCCCGTGGGGGGGCTCGGATCACAGATACGCAGTATTTT. Protein sequence: CASSPRGGARITDTQYF.

This sequence joins TRBV21-1 and TRBJ2-7; no DNA check was done on the table's D call, TRBD2. TRBV21-1 is a known pseudogene. The CDR3 length is 21 residues. CDR3 protein: CASSKENQGLAGLILPYEQYF. The CDR3 DNA reads TGTGCCAGCAGCAAAGAGAACCAGGGACTAGCGGGGCTGATACTGCCCTACGAGCAGTACTTC.

The count of this clone is one. The V and J genes are TRBV10-1 and TRBJ2-7, with 12 bases that match TRBD1. CDR1 is WNHNN, CDR2 SYGVQD, per germline (reference sequence). The CDR3 extends over 14 amino acids. Trimming removed 4 bases from V and 4 bases from J; junction bases left unmatched: 2. The CDR3 region is CASSGDRGLYEQYF. Here the CDR3 DNA reads TGCGCCAGCAGTGGGGACAGGGGGCTGTACGAGCAGTACTTC.

The rearrangement uses TRBV4-2 and TRBJ2-5, with 12 bases aligning to TRBD2. CDR3 length: 16 residues. Germline V gene sequence: CDR1 LGHNA, CDR2 YNFKEQ. The V gene end was trimmed by 3 bases and the J gene end by 4 bases; junction bases not matched to a gene: 6. The DNA of the CDR3 is TGTGCCAGCAGCCACCGGACTAGCGGGGACTTAGAGACCCAGTACTTC. Its translation is CASSHRTSGDLETQYF.

This sequence joins TRBV5-5 and TRBJ2-3, with D possibly matching TRBD2 (5 bases). The germline CDR1 and CDR2 sequences are SGHKS and YYEKEE (reference sequence). The germline V and J ends were trimmed by 1 base and 2 bases, with 8 bases remaining between them. The CDR3 sequence is 14 residues long. The CDR3 coding sequence is TGTGCCAGCAGCTTGAACGGGAACACAGATACGCAGTATTTT. Its translation is CASSLNGNTDTQYF.

The chain recombines TRBV5-1 with TRBJ1-1; tentative D call: TRBD1 (6 bases). This CDR3 region has 15 residues. Germline V CDR1 and CDR2: SGHRS, YFSETQ. V was shortened by 0 bases and J by 4 bases, with 13 bases between the two germline ends. The CDR3 region has the DNA TGCGCCAGCAGCTTGGCGGTAGGGGGGGCCACTGAAGCTTTCTTT. Its protein is CASSLAVGGATEAFF.

The rearrangement uses TRBV18 and TRBJ2-5, with TRBD2 matching 10 bases. Germline CDR1 and CDR2: KGHSH and LQKENI. V lost 5 bases to trimming and J lost 4 bases; unmatched junction nucleotides: 16. CDR3 size: 18 residues. This CDR3 reads CASSKSLAGVEQPETQYF. The CDR3 nucleotides read TGTGCCAGCTCAAAGTCCCTAGCGGGAGTGGAACAGCCAGAGACCCAGTACTTC.

The J gene is TRBJ2-2, the V gene TRBV11-2, with D uncertain. V lost 5 bases to trimming and J lost 0 bases, with 7 bases between them. The length of the CDR3 is 14 residues. The germline V gene encodes CDR1 SGHAT and CDR2 FQNNGV. CDR3 in amino acids: CASSLNSNTGELFF. Here the CDR3 DNA reads TGTGCCAGCAGCCTAAACTCGAACACCGGGGAGCTGTTTTTT.

The sample holds a few counts of this clone. The chain's CDR3 is CASSYTGLAGGNEQFF. In DNA, the CDR3 is TGTGCCAGCAGCTACACAGGACTAGCGGGAGGGAATGAGCAGTTCTTC. The genes are TRBV7-9 and TRBJ2-1, with 15 nucleotides matching TRBD2. V gave up 4 bases and J gave up 7 bases; unmatched junction bases: 5. CDR3 length: 16 residues. CDR1 and CDR2 (germline): SEHNR, FQNEAQ (reference sequence).

This chain links TRBV18 with TRBJ1-5; tentatively, D is TRBD1 (6 bases). Germline loops: CDR1 KGHSH, CDR2 LQKENI. Trimming took 0 bases from V and 7 from J, leaving 13 bases between them. The CDR3 totals 15 residues. The CDR3 bases are TGTGCCAGCTCACCACCGTGGGGGCGCGGGCAGCCCCAGCATTTT. Its protein is CASSPPWGRGQPQHF.

The rearrangement joins TRBV10-3 to TRBJ2-5; 8 bases agree with TRBD1. In germline, CDR1 is ENHRY, CDR2 SYGVKD. This CDR3 region has 15 residues. Losses at the gene ends were 3 bases for V and 3 bases for J; bases not matched to a gene: 6. CDR3 protein: CAISERQGSEETQYF. The CDR3 nucleotides are TGTGCCATCAGTGAAAGACAGGGGTCCGAAGAGACCCAGTACTTC.

The gene calls are TRBV5-1 and TRBJ1-5, with D possibly matching TRBD1 (6 bases). The CDR3 runs 14 residues. Trimming shortened V by 0 bases and J by 7 bases, and 11 bases separated the two germline ends. The germline gives CDR1 SGHRS, CDR2 YFSETQ. In DNA form, the CDR3 reads TGCGCCAGCAGCTTGGCAGGGGTCGGGCAGCCCCAGCATTTT. Translating gives CASSLAGVGQPQHF.

The J gene is TRBJ2-7, the V gene TRBV7-9; TRBD1 might be the D (6 bases). This CDR3 region has 15 residues. Trimming removed 7 bases at V and 2 bases at J, with 18 bases between. Germline V CDR1 and CDR2: SEHNR, FQNEAQ (reference sequence). Here the CDR3 DNA reads TGTGCCAGCACCCCAGGGTCAGGGGTGACCTACGAGCAGTACTTC. The encoded protein is CASTPGSGVTYEQYF.

This clone came up many times. The rearrangement joins TRBV28 to TRBJ2-4; TRBD1 agrees at 12 bases. Germline V gives CDR1 MDHEN, CDR2 SYDVKM. This CDR3 region has 17 residues. Trimming at V came to 3 bases and at J to 6 bases, leaving 9 bases not matched to a gene. CDR3 loop: CASSFYKGQGAINIQYF. The CDR3 nucleotides are TGTGCCAGCAGTTTCTATAAGGGACAGGGGGCGATAAACATTCAGTACTTC.

The rearrangement joins TRBV2 to TRBJ2-7, with 9 bases that match TRBD2. Germline CDR1 reads SNHLY; CDR2 reads FYNNEI. V shed 7 bases, J shed 9 bases, and the junction held 16 bases outside the gene matches. The CDR3 consists of 15 residues. In nucleotides, the CDR3 is TGTGCCAGCATGGGTAGCGGGAGACGGGGGGATCCGCAGTACTTC. Translating it yields CASMGSGRRGDPQYF.

J is TRBJ2-5 and V is TRBV10-2; 12 positions agree with TRBD2. CDR3 length: 15 amino acids. CDR1 and CDR2 (germline): WSHSY, SAAADI. The V and J ends lost 5 bases and 1 base, in that order; junction bases with no gene match: 2. This CDR3 is CASSTSGGTQETQYF. As DNA, the CDR3 is TGCGCCAGCAGTACTAGCGGGGGGACCCAAGAGACCCAGTACTTC.

The chain has TRBV9 and TRBJ2-3; 7 bases map to TRBD1. V lost 2 bases to trimming and J lost 5 bases; unmatched junction nucleotides: 8. The CDR3 spans 15 residues. The germline CDR1 and CDR2 sequences are SGDLS and YYNGEE. CDR3 in amino acids: CASSVRDSIEDTQYF. DNA of the CDR3: TGTGCCAGCAGCGTCCGGGACAGCATTGAAGATACGCAGTATTTT. The whole variable domain, remainder taken from reference TRBV9 and TRBJ2-3, is DSGVTQTPKHLITATGQRVTLRCSPRSGDLSVYWYQQSLDQGLQFLIQYYNGEERAKGNILERFSAQQFPDLHSELNLSSLELGDSALYFCASSVRDSIEDTQYFGPGTRLTVL.

J is TRBJ1-2 and V is TRBV7-9; D is undetermined. The CDR3 spans 13 residues. Germline CDR1 SEHNR, CDR2 FQNEAQ (reference sequence). Trimming cost V 3 bases and J 7 bases, with 12 bases left between them. CDR3 DNA sequence: TGTGCCAGCAGCTTGGCATCCGCAATTGGCTACACCTTC. Its translation is CASSLASAIGYTF.